This note documents a single TCR beta chain sequence. The same CDR3 is also encoded by other DNA sequences in this sample. This sample is drawn from a study of shared clonotypes between healthy human individuals. Study information: A donor's plate count was three for CD4 naive and three for CD4 memory; CD8 naive had two and CD8 memory one.

As handled by the study authors: There were no quality scores in the junction-only immunoSEQ sequences, so filtering differed. Repertoires were generated with immunoSEQ multiplex PCR, while TCRdb's copy carries only in-frame clones and drops some. V and J calls and clone size are those listed in that table; D and trimming were worked out from the DNA. Here the sample spans approximately 1.5 million clones, approximately 98.5% being singletons. Sequencing was performed on naive CD4+ T cells sorted from blood. Subset indicated: CD45RA+ positively selected. This clonotype was obtained from a man aged 25-45 years in good health.

CDR3 region: CAISEGGGVETQYF. Here the CDR3 DNA reads TGTGCCATCAGTGAGGGGGGAGGGGTAGAGACCCAGTACTTC. The chain employs TRBV10-3 and TRBJ2-5; 7 nucleotides match TRBD2. The V segment lost 2 bases and the J segment 4 bases; nucleotides outside the gene matches: 4. The CDR3 runs to 14 residues. Per germline, CDR1 ENHRY and CDR2 SYGVKD.